This is a list of T cell receptor beta chains from one sample in a study of memory CD4+ T cells and cytomegalovirus serostatus. TCRdb's copy holds only in-frame clones and misses some; the assay was immunoSEQ multiplex PCR. Of 85,000 to 100,000 clones listed, roughly 80% are singletons. The sample taken for sequencing was memory CD4+ T cells from blood. The origin of the receptors is an adult in good health and CMV-seropositive. CDR3s include the opening cysteine and the closing phenylalanine or tryptophan. A D gene is named only where the DNA matches it firmly. The size entry is marked missing in some rows and otherwise reads once, few, many or a size class.

size	V	J	D	CDR3	DNA
-	TRBV5-1	TRBJ2-3	-	CASSLGGSITDTQYF	TGCGCCAGCAGCTTGGGCGGAAGTATCACAGATACGCAGTATTTT
-	TRBV18	TRBJ2-5	-	CASSPQRETQYF	TGTGCCAGCTCACCACAACGGGAGACCCAGTACTTC
many	TRBV28	TRBJ1-1	TRBD1	CASSPRKGQMNTEAFF	TGTGCCAGCAGTCCCCGAAAGGGACAGATGAACACTGAAGCTTTCTTT
once	TRBV10-3	TRBJ1-3	TRBD1	CAIGGQGNSGNTIYF	TGTGCCATCGGAGGACAGGGAAACTCTGGAAACACCATATATTTT
-	TRBV6-5	TRBJ2-7	-	CASSTPGLRRDEQYF	TGTGCCAGCAGTACCCCGGGACTCCGTCGTGACGAGCAGTACTTC
few	TRBV2	TRBJ2-1	-	CASSERRPINEQFF	TGTGCCAGCAGTGAACGGAGACCTATCAATGAGCAGTTCTTC
-	TRBV30	TRBJ2-3	-	CAWSVGEADTQYF	TGTGCCTGGAGTGTGGGAGAGGCAGATACGCAGTATTTT
-	TRBV28	TRBJ1-4	-	CASSPRGEGNEKLFF	TGTGCCAGCAGTCCCCGGGGCGAAGGAAATGAAAAACTGTTTTTT
-	TRBV5-4	TRBJ2-5	TRBD2	CASSPGTSGSETQYF	TGTGCCAGCAGCCCCGGGACTAGTGGGTCGGAGACCCAGTACTTC
-	TRBV28	TRBJ2-1	TRBD1	CASSFGDREYNEQFF	TGTGCCAGCAGTTTTGGGGACAGGGAGTACAATGAGCAGTTCTTC
-	TRBV7-2	TRBJ1-1	-	CASSLNQGNTEAFF	TGTGCCAGCAGCCTTAACCAGGGTAACACTGAAGCTTTCTTT
-	TRBV28	TRBJ2-7	TRBD1	CASSRGGTGGYEQYF	TGTGCCAGCAGTCGCGGGGGGACAGGGGGCTACGAGCAGTACTTC
-	TRBV7-9	TRBJ1-4	-	CASSSDSGVLEKLFF	TGTGCCAGCAGCTCCGACAGCGGGGTGTTGGAAAAACTGTTTTTT
-	TRBV29-1	TRBJ1-4	TRBD1	CSAMDRGGEKLFF	TGCAGCGCTATGGACAGGGGAGGTGAAAAACTGTTTTTT
-	TRBV5-1	TRBJ1-5	-	CASSLGTQAASNQPQHF	TGCGCCAGCAGCTTGGGGACTCAGGCGGCGAGCAATCAGCCCCAGCATTTT
-	TRBV4-2	TRBJ1-1	-	CASSLDQGVDTEAFF	TGTGCCAGCAGCCTCGACCAGGGTGTGGACACTGAAGCTTTCTTT
once	TRBV29-1	TRBJ2-2	-	CSVDRTNTGELFF	TGCAGCGTTGACAGGACGAACACCGGGGAGCTGTTTTTT
few	TRBV7-9	TRBJ1-4	-	CASRWDTNEKLFF	TGTGCCAGCAGATGGGACACTAATGAAAAACTGTTTTTT
-	TRBV5-5	TRBJ2-7	TRBD2	CASSIRTSGSYHEQYF	TGTGCCAGCAGCATCCGGACTAGCGGGAGTTACCACGAGCAGTACTTC
few	TRBV4-2	TRBJ2-7	TRBD2	CASSHGGLAGVAGDEQYF	TGTGCCAGCAGCCATGGCGGACTAGCGGGAGTCGCTGGGGACGAGCAGTACTTC
once	TRBV9	TRBJ1-4	-	CASSTPGVEKLFF	TGTGCCAGCAGCACCCCCGGGGTGGAAAAACTGTTTTTT
-	TRBV27	TRBJ1-5	-	CASSLLQGNQPQHF	TGTGCCAGCAGTCTGCTTCAGGGCAATCAGCCCCAGCATTTT
-	TRBV2	TRBJ2-7	TRBD1	CASRGQGGSYEQYF	TGTGCCAGCCGGGGACAGGGGGGATCCTACGAGCAGTACTTC
-	TRBV5-1	TRBJ1-2	TRBD1	CASSYLGQGSSNYGYTF	TGCGCCAGTAGCTACCTGGGACAGGGGAGCTCTAACTATGGCTACACCTTC
-	TRBV6-1	TRBJ1-5	TRBD1	CASSVGQGNQPQHF	TGTGCCAGCAGTGTCGGACAGGGCAATCAGCCCCAGCATTTT
-	TRBV6-6	TRBJ2-2	-	CASSYARSNTGELFF	TGTGCCAGCAGTTACGCCCGCAGTAACACCGGGGAGCTGTTTTTT
-	TRBV18	TRBJ1-3	-	CASSPPLSGNTIYF	TGTGCCAGCTCACCTCCCTTGTCTGGAAACACCATATATTTT
-	TRBV28	TRBJ2-5	-	CASRRQGGETQYF	TGTGCCAGCAGGAGGCAGGGCGGCGAGACCCAGTACTTC
-	TRBV10-3	TRBJ2-3	-	CAISDARTSTDTQYF	TGTGCCATCAGTGACGCCAGGACTAGCACAGATACGCAGTATTTT
-	TRBV5-6	TRBJ2-6	-	CASSLGDYSGANVLTF	TGTGCCAGCAGCTTGGGAGACTACTCTGGGGCCAACGTCCTGACTTTC
-	TRBV18	TRBJ2-1	-	CASSPQWGGNEQFF	TGTGCCAGCTCACCACAATGGGGAGGCAATGAGCAGTTCTTC
-	TRBV4-1	TRBJ1-2	TRBD1	CASSQVGQGTYGYTF	TGCGCCAGCAGCCAAGTGGGACAGGGTACGTACGGCTACACCTTC
-	TRBV19	TRBJ1-5	TRBD1	CASQEQGFSNQPQHF	TGTGCCAGCCAAGAACAGGGGTTTAGCAATCAGCCCCAGCATTTT
-	TRBV19	TRBJ1-2	-	CASRSGAYNYGYTF	TGTGCCTCGCGTTCGGGGGCTTACAACTATGGCTACACCTTC
-	TRBV28	TRBJ2-5	-	CASSQTGIPQETQYF	TGTGCCAGCAGCCAAACAGGGATACCCCAAGAGACCCAGTACTTC
-	TRBV7-2	TRBJ1-1	-	CASSLDQDPNTEAFF	TGTGCCAGCAGCTTAGATCAGGACCCGAACACTGAAGCTTTCTTT
-	TRBV21-1	TRBJ2-7	-	CASSKLGECDEQYF	TGTGCCAGCAGCAAATTGGGGGAATGCGACGAGCAGTACTTC
-	TRBV11-3	TRBJ1-2	TRBD1	CASSPGQDYGYTF	TGTGCCAGCAGCCCCGGACAGGATTATGGCTACACCTTC
-	TRBV10-3	TRBJ2-3	TRBD1	CAIGTGTPLTQYF	TGTGCCATCGGGACAGGGACCCCTTTGACGCAGTATTTT
-	TRBV9	TRBJ1-2	-	CASSPRALYGYTF	TGTGCCAGCAGCCCCCGGGCCCTATATGGCTACACCTTC
-	TRBV5-4	TRBJ1-2	-	CASSLDSYGYTF	TGTGCCAGCAGCTTGGACAGCTATGGCTACACCTTC
-	TRBV4-2	TRBJ1-4	-	CASSQVKNEKLFF	TGTGCCAGCAGCCAGGTGAAGAATGAAAAACTGTTTTTT
-	TRBV19	TRBJ2-5	TRBD1	CASSPGQGTETQYF	TGTGCCAGTAGCCCGGGACAGGGGACAGAGACCCAGTACTTC
-	TRBV18	TRBJ2-7	-	CASSPFAGARGSYEQYF	TGTGCCAGCTCACCATTTGCGGGGGCGAGGGGGTCCTACGAGCAGTACTTC
-	TRBV29-1	TRBJ2-7	TRBD2	CSVGTSGGSYEQYF	TGCAGCGTTGGGACTAGCGGGGGCTCCTACGAGCAGTACTTC